The T cell receptor beta chain under discussion was sequenced for a study of cytomegalovirus exposure and HLA in healthy donors (dated by TCRdb to about 2017). About the study as a whole: An earlier analysis of approximately 550 of the donors reported approximately 300 Gb of sequence data and 100 million to 130 million unique TCR beta sequences from roughly 180 million T cells. About 280 gigabases of sequencing data and 70 million to 95 million unique TCR sequences made up an early release that covered roughly 670 HLA-typed donors. Among the roughly 370 genotyped donors, around 81% belonged to the genetic ancestry cluster associated with self-reported Caucasian donors. The study was designed to test whether signatures of past pathogen exposure could be identified by cataloging public T cell receptors. The study profiled the T cell repertoires of 500 to 800 subjects by immunosequencing and related them to cytomegalovirus serostatus. A separate validation cohort of roughly 110 different subjects was used in addition to the approximately 700-subject first cohort. The study combined high-throughput TCR immunosequencing, statistical association of individual TCRs with disease status, and machine learning to predict cytomegalovirus infection status. In a later analysis, previously published TCR beta repertoires from several hundred donors were re-analyzed and high-resolution HLA genotyping was added so that TCR occurrence patterns could be studied. In the later analysis, no new phenotypic data were used to find candidate immune exposures; instead, reliance was placed on TCR beta sequences and their occurrence across donors. To decide whether each TCR beta V gene segment behaved as functional or pseudogenic, an earlier analysis of fewer than 750 of the donors relied on high-throughput TCR beta sequencing. Alongside the repertoire data, information on donor age, sex, ethnicity and CMV serostatus was compiled. In a later genetic analysis, genome-wide SNP genotypes for about 65% of the roughly 700 donors were used, and that subset was treated as a discovery cohort. Every discovery cohort repertoire had been produced on one sequencing platform. HLA typing included class I and class II loci at four-digit resolution. The number of donors typed differed by locus, with 629-630 for A, B, C, DRB1 and DQB1, roughly 520 for DQA1, under 610 for DPA1, and under 490 for DPB1. Roughly five DR-DQ haplotypes were handled as single units for association and clustering, since linkage in the cohort was strong. On average, about 200,000 unique TCR beta nucleotide sequences were sequenced per donor among a few hundred genotyped donors of the cohort, with about 17% of those sequences being non-productive.

On the study overall, not on this receptor specifically: A cluster of highly shared sequence variants was judged likely to represent a technical artifact of the sequencing pipeline. CMV serostatus was the only immune exposure information available for the cohort. A later analysis found that HLA-associated TCR beta chains were more clonally expanded and had lower generation probabilities than equally common non-associated chains. The study gave a list of under 200 TCR beta chains associated with cytomegalovirus. In a later analysis, the rate of TCR association differed among HLA loci, with DRB1 alleles having the most associated TCRs and HLA-C alleles having the fewest. V-gene and J-gene trimming of TCR beta chains was associated with a missense DCLRE1C variant in a later genetic analysis, and the association was replicated in an independent cohort. In this cohort, only TCR beta chains were sequenced, and detectable features were limited by the absence of alpha or paired-chain data. A later genetic analysis reported fewer N-insertions in productive TCRs among donors in an Asian-associated ancestry cluster than the roughly 650-donor mean. Correlated functional status among segregating V segments might be attributable to linkage disequilibrium, but an unknown experimental factor could not be ruled out. When HLA alleles, especially DR and DQ, strongly co-occurred, attributing TCR associations to individual alleles was difficult. The 87-base-pair reads could not distinguish some IMGT-functional V segments, including TRBV6-2 and TRBV6-3, so those segments were excluded. Cytomegalovirus status was reported to be diagnosed by the classifier with high specificity and sensitivity in both the original and validation cohorts. Broadly in line with IMGT annotations, most TCR beta V segments showed up in productive rearrangements about 87% or about 30% of the time in an earlier analysis of around 550 of the donors. Because HLA typing was unavailable for some donors at each locus, only the typed subset was used in association tests. In a later analysis, some 18,000 TCR beta sequences were associated with specific HLA alleles at a false discovery rate of 0.05. Roughly uniform sequencing depth across donors was assumed in presence/absence analyses, although this assumption may not hold. It was suggested by the authors that the approach could potentially be generalized to other disease states and immunological phenotypes. A further reported finding was that TCR beta sequences accurately predicted the HLA-A and HLA-B alleles for most subjects in the first cohort. Across donors, most TCR sequences were observed very rarely, whereas some public TCRs were present in many individuals. In a later analysis, most CMV-associated TCR beta chains were found to appear HLA-restricted, with HLA associations seemingly driven largely by CMV exposure. Because counts were too low, more than 15 rarely observed V segments, including chromosome 9 orphons, were left out of the earlier analysis of about 620 of the donors. In vitro tests confirmed that a few of the cytomegalovirus-associated TCR beta chains recognize cytomegalovirus antigens. In a later analysis, several top co-occurrence clusters were reported to appear linked to parvovirus B19, influenza, CMV and Epstein-Barr virus.

This clone was seen a single time. The antigen it binds to is not known. Base qualities are not provided; no much larger clone lies one nucleotide away. V loses 0 bases of germline sequence and J loses 0 bases, and the interval between the two ends is 6 bases. The CDR3 covers 15 residues, taking in both the cysteine and the phenylalanine. The DNA shown is the 45-base CDR3, in frame from base 1. CDR1 and CDR2, looked up from the germline V gene, are SGHAT and FQNNGV. The library was prepared using the immunoSEQ multiplex PCR assay. For the multiplex PCR, a mixture combining 60 forward primers for TCR Vbeta segments and 13 reverse primers for TCR Jbeta segments was used. A multiplex PCR assay on genomic DNA amplified the CDR3 region of rearranged TCR beta genes. The amplified TCR beta libraries were sequenced on the Illumina HiSeq System as 87-base-pair reads. For the original study's pipeline: A later analysis counted about 80 million unique TCR beta chains across the 550 to 700 repertoires, and some 11 million of these chains were shared by at least two donors. A nearest-neighbor algorithm error-corrected the raw reads and collapsed the reads into unique sequences, merging closely related sequences to remove PCR and sequencing errors. Alignment of CDR3 sequences to IMGT reference sequences was used to assign V, D and J gene segments. For a sequence to be retained, a match of at least six nucleotides was required to both a V gene segment and a J gene segment. Rearrangements were classified as productive when the CDR3 lacked stop codons and remained in frame with V and J, and all other rearrangements were classified as non-productive. Following IMGT convention, CDR3 was defined as the stretch from the second conserved V-encoded cysteine to the conserved J-encoded phenylalanine. The earlier analysis of 587 of the donors excluded sequences that lacked an unambiguous match to a single V gene segment. In an earlier analysis of 587 of the donors, V segments were called functional above 56.7% productive rearrangements and were called segregating when the between-donor standard deviation exceeded 5%. A statistical classification framework was developed to diagnose cytomegalovirus status using the catalog of TCR beta chain sequences. V and J gene assignment, in a later analysis, came from comparing TCR nucleotide sequences with IMGT/GENE-DB human TR gene sequences. In a later analysis, CDR3 sequences and most-parsimonious VDJ recombination scenarios were assigned using the TCRdist pipeline. A later analysis defined each TCR beta chain by its CDR3 amino acid sequence plus V-gene family, and excluded reads lacking a unique V-gene family. To address suspected cross-contamination and a sequencing artifact, a later analysis removed some 620 highly shared, low-generation-probability nucleotide sequences. A later analysis calculated a clonal expansion index for each public chain from normalized within-repertoire ranks of inferred template counts. In a later analysis, generation probabilities were computed using a VDJ recombination model fitted to out-of-frame rearrangements, and the results were checked against IGoR. In a later analysis, hypergeometric tests were used to score TCR-TCR, TCR-HLA and TCR-CMV co-occurrence, with a repertoire-size bias correction applied to TCR pairs. In a later analysis, false discovery rates were estimated by permuting HLA or CMV assignments 20 times. A later analysis grouped co-occurring TCRs with DBSCAN, adding TCRdist sequence similarity when clustering within HLA-allele-positive subsets. Repertoires with fewer than 30,000 or more than 120,000 public chains, plus five repertoires with anomalous nucleotide sharing, were excluded from co-occurrence clustering. TCRdb holds this immuneACCESS table with in-frame rearrangements only. Some clones are missing; in checked studies, unresolved V genes explain under half, and the rest has no known cause. V and J calls and clone size are copied from that table; D and trimming were computed from the DNA. The sample includes about 61,000 clones, with 89% observed a single time. In total, the top ten clones hold roughly 1.6% of the sample.

The cohort consisted of 600 to 700 healthy bone marrow donors. Cohort members were all nominally healthy when sampled, although unrecorded immune exposures were likely present. The donor tested CMV seropositive, placing the donor among the 289 seropositive members of the cohort. A peripheral blood sample was provided by each donor, and peripheral blood mononuclear cells were used for TCR beta sequencing. Genomic DNA was extracted from the blood cell samples with the Qiagen DNeasy Blood Extraction Kit. Sequencing was done on a sample of PBMCs. The chain is assembled from TRBV11-2 and TRBJ1-3, with the D segment identity uncertain. The TCR was taken from a young man in good health and CMV-seropositive. The CDR3 protein is CASSLEWLSGNTIYF. The nucleotide sequence reads TGTGCCAGCAGCTTAGAATGGCTCTCTGGAAACACCATATATTTT.